The T cell receptor beta chain described here comes from a study of technical replicates of blood from several donors. The germline gives CDR1 MNHNS, CDR2 SASEGT. Losses at the gene ends were 6 bases for V and 4 bases for J; bases not matched to a gene: 8. The length of the CDR3 is 15 residues. Clones were sequenced by immunoSEQ multiplex PCR, and TCRdb holds only the in-frame ones, with some missing. The data show some 80,000 clones, approximately 93% seen once. Sequencing was done on a sample of T cells isolated from PBMCs. The chain couples TRBV6-1 to TRBJ1-5; 8 nucleotides line up with TRBD1. The clonotype comes from a human donor in good health. The chain's CDR3 is CASSLYRDRNQPQHF. In DNA, the CDR3 is TGTGCCAGCAGCCTATACAGGGACAGGAATCAGCCCCAGCATTTT.